Each of the 2 T cell receptor beta chains below was sequenced from the same sample in a study of circulating tumor DNA in untreated peripheral T-cell lymphoma. The repertoire was sequenced with immunoSEQ multiplex PCR; TCRdb's copy has only in-frame clones and lacks some. The sample totals 25 to 30 clones. Sequences were obtained from cell-free DNA from blood serum. The receptors come from a human donor with peripheral T-cell lymphoma.

DNA of the CDR3: TGCAGCGTTAAGGTTCAAAGCATACAAAGTCGGGCCAACGTCCTGACTTTC. Amino acid sequence: CSVKVQSIQSRANVLTF. This chain joins TRBV29-1 and TRBJ2-6; D is unclear. Trimming removed 5 bases from V and 5 bases from J, with 22 bases in between. The CDR3 extends over 17 amino acids. CDR1 and CDR2 (germline): SQVTM, ANQGSEA.

This chain links TRBV1 with TRBJ2-6. TRBV1 constitutes a pseudogene. The CDR3 covers 19 residues. The CDR3 region is CTSRETCLCTQSRANVLTF. The CDR3 DNA reads TGCACCAGCAGGGAAACCTGTTTGTGCACACAAAGTCGGGCCAACGTCCTGACTTTC.